The rows below give T cell receptor beta chains drawn from one sample of a study of T cell repertoires in aging, cancer and after chemotherapy. TCRdb called the multiplex PCR reads again in MiXCR, with one record for every CDR3 protein. The repertoire consists of thousands of distinct CDR3 sequences, with almost 25% occurring once and the leading ten covering more than 55%. Sequencing input: blood. The source is a human donor with a solid tumor. The CDR3 runs from the conserved cysteine through the conserved F or W. The D gene is left open where the match is weak. Size is stated for part of the rows, as once, few or many counts, or as a class when the clone is expanded.

J gene: TRBJ1-2
clone size: few
V gene: TRBV7-9
D gene: -
CDR3 DNA: TGTGCCAGCGAGACTTACTATGGCTACACCTTC
CDR3 protein: CASETYYGYTF

J gene: TRBJ2-3
clone size: medium-sized
V gene: TRBV5-5
D gene: TRBD1
CDR3 DNA: TGTGCCAGCAGCTCAGGGGGCGGCGGAGATACGCAGTATTTT
CDR3 protein: CASSSGGGGDTQYF

J gene: TRBJ2-5
clone size: once
V gene: TRBV7-9
D gene: -
CDR3 DNA: TGTGCCAGCAGCTTAGCGTGGGAAAGCGTCAATACCCTAGAGACCCAGTACTTC
CDR3 protein: CASSLAWESVNTLETQYF

J gene: TRBJ1-2
clone size: -
V gene: TRBV6-4
D gene: TRBD1
CDR3 DNA: TGTGCCAGCAGTGAGAAGAGAGACAGGGGGCATGGCTACACCTTC
CDR3 protein: CASSEKRDRGHGYTF

J gene: TRBJ2-7
clone size: -
V gene: TRBV6-1
D gene: TRBD1
CDR3 DNA: TGTGCCAGCAGTGATAGGACAGGGGGCGAGCAGTACTTC
CDR3 protein: CASSDRTGGEQYF

J gene: TRBJ1-2
clone size: -
V gene: TRBV6-2/TRBV6-3
D gene: -
CDR3 DNA: TGTGCCAGCAGTTACCGCCTCGTCCAGGACTATGGCTACACCTTC
CDR3 protein: CASSYRLVQDYGYTF

J gene: TRBJ2-7
clone size: -
V gene: TRBV28
D gene: -
CDR3 DNA: TGTGCCAGCAGTTTATTGCGGGGGCCGCAGTACGAGCAGTACTTC
CDR3 protein: CASSLLRGPQYEQYF

J gene: TRBJ2-2
clone size: medium-sized
V gene: TRBV15
D gene: TRBD1
CDR3 DNA: TGTGCCACCAGCAGAGAAAGGACAGGGGGGAGTCCAGCGGGCCCCGCCGGGGAGCTGTTTTTT
CDR3 protein: CATSRERTGGSPAGPAGELFF

J gene: TRBJ1-4
clone size: medium-sized
V gene: TRBV30
D gene: TRBD1
CDR3 DNA: TGTGCCTGGGCCGGGACAGGGAATGAAAAACTGTTTTTT
CDR3 protein: CAWAGTGNEKLFF

J gene: TRBJ2-1
clone size: -
V gene: TRBV10-3
D gene: TRBD2
CDR3 DNA: TGTGCCATAAGGACTAGCGGGACAGATGAGCAGTTCTTC
CDR3 protein: CAIRTSGTDEQFF

J gene: TRBJ2-5
clone size: few
V gene: TRBV5-6
D gene: TRBD1
CDR3 DNA: TGTGCCAGCAGCTTGATAGGACAGGGAATTGGGGAGACCCAGTACTTC
CDR3 protein: CASSLIGQGIGETQYF

J gene: TRBJ2-1
clone size: -
V gene: TRBV12-3/TRBV12-4
D gene: TRBD2
CDR3 DNA: TGTGCCAGCAGTTTAAACGGGAGGGCCGGGGGGGAGCAGTTCTTC
CDR3 protein: CASSLNGRAGGEQFF

J gene: TRBJ2-6
clone size: medium-sized
V gene: TRBV20-1
D gene: TRBD2
CDR3 DNA: TGCAGTGCTGTGACTAGCAGCTCTGGGGCCAACGTCCTGACTTTC
CDR3 protein: CSAVTSSSGANVLTF

J gene: TRBJ1-5
clone size: -
V gene: TRBV19
D gene: TRBD1
CDR3 DNA: TGTGCCAGTAGTAGCCAGGGGGGAAGCAATCAGCACCAGCGTTTT
CDR3 protein: CASSSQGGSNQHQRF

J gene: TRBJ2-2
clone size: large
V gene: TRBV29-1
D gene: -
CDR3 DNA: TGCAGCGTTCCCGGCGGGATGGGCACCGGGGAGCTGTTTTTT
CDR3 protein: CSVPGGMGTGELFF

J gene: TRBJ2-5
clone size: -
V gene: TRBV11-2
D gene: -
CDR3 DNA: TGTGCCAGCAGTCTCATGGGGGTACAAGAGACCCAGTACTTC
CDR3 protein: CASSLMGVQETQYF

J gene: TRBJ2-1
clone size: once
V gene: TRBV2
D gene: -
CDR3 DNA: TGTGCCAGCAGGTTACAAAATGAGCAGTTCTTC
CDR3 protein: CASRLQNEQFF

J gene: TRBJ1-6
clone size: -
V gene: TRBV7-2
D gene: -
CDR3 DNA: TGTGCCAGCGAATTAGGGCTGCTCTATTCACCCCTCCACTTT
CDR3 protein: CASELGLLYSPLHF

J gene: TRBJ2-3
clone size: medium-sized
V gene: TRBV12-3/TRBV12-4
D gene: -
CDR3 DNA: TGTGCCAGCAGTTTTATCACAGATACGCAGTATTTT
CDR3 protein: CASSFITDTQYF

J gene: TRBJ1-2
clone size: few
V gene: TRBV4-3
D gene: -
CDR3 DNA: TGCGCCAGCAGCCAAGGAACAGCAATCAACTATGGCTACACCTTC
CDR3 protein: CASSQGTAINYGYTF

J gene: TRBJ2-1
clone size: medium-sized
V gene: TRBV5-4
D gene: TRBD2
CDR3 DNA: TGTGCCAGCAGCCCCAAAGGTCCGGCGGGAGGATCCTACAATGAGCAGTTCTTC
CDR3 protein: CASSPKGPAGGSYNEQFF

J gene: TRBJ2-1
clone size: few
V gene: TRBV12-3/TRBV12-4
D gene: TRBD2
CDR3 DNA: TGTGCCACCAGTAGCGGGGGGATCAATGAGCAGTTCTTC
CDR3 protein: CATSSGGINEQFF

J gene: TRBJ2-7
clone size: -
V gene: TRBV4-3
D gene: TRBD2
CDR3 DNA: TGCGCCAGCAGCGTGGGACTAGCGGATCCCTACGAGCAGTACTTC
CDR3 protein: CASSVGLADPYEQYF

J gene: TRBJ2-1
clone size: -
V gene: TRBV20-1
D gene: -
CDR3 DNA: TGCAGTGCCAGGCTGCTAGGGGGCGGGGTTCAGTTCTTC
CDR3 protein: CSARLLGGGVQFF

J gene: TRBJ2-7
clone size: few
V gene: TRBV4-3
D gene: TRBD2
CDR3 DNA: TGCGCCAGCAGCCCCGCCGCTAGCGGGAGGAGTGAGCAGTACTTC
CDR3 protein: CASSPAASGRSEQYF

J gene: TRBJ1-2
clone size: medium-sized
V gene: TRBV6-5
D gene: -
CDR3 DNA: TGTGCCAGCACCCACGGGACCTATGGCTACACCTTC
CDR3 protein: CASTHGTYGYTF

J gene: TRBJ2-1
clone size: -
V gene: TRBV4-2
D gene: TRBD2
CDR3 DNA: TGCGCCAGCAGCCAAGTCCCAGCGGGAGGGATCTACAATGAGCAGTTCTTC
CDR3 protein: CASSQVPAGGIYNEQFF

J gene: TRBJ2-1
clone size: medium-sized
V gene: TRBV19
D gene: -
CDR3 DNA: TGTGCCAGTAGTATGCTCCAAAGCTCCTACAATGAGCAGTTCTTC
CDR3 protein: CASSMLQSSYNEQFF

J gene: TRBJ1-3
clone size: large
V gene: TRBV7-6
D gene: -
CDR3 DNA: TGTGCCAGCAGATTAGCGAGCTCTGGAAACACCATATATTTT
CDR3 protein: CASRLASSGNTIYF

J gene: TRBJ2-5
clone size: medium-sized
V gene: TRBV5-4
D gene: -
CDR3 DNA: TGTGCCAGCAGCTTGGAGGAGACCCAGTACTTC
CDR3 protein: CASSLEETQYF

J gene: TRBJ2-2
clone size: -
V gene: TRBV28
D gene: -
CDR3 DNA: TGTGCCAGCAGGAGGCGCACCGGGGAGCTGTTTTTT
CDR3 protein: CASRRRTGELFF

J gene: TRBJ2-2
clone size: -
V gene: TRBV20-1
D gene: TRBD2
CDR3 DNA: TGCAGTGCTCCCCGGACTAGCGGGAGTGGCACCGGGGAGCTGTTTTTT
CDR3 protein: CSAPRTSGSGTGELFF

J gene: TRBJ2-2
clone size: medium-sized
V gene: TRBV6-4
D gene: -
CDR3 DNA: TGTGCCAGCAGCGAAGGGGGGAGTACCGGGGAGCTGTTTTTT
CDR3 protein: CASSEGGSTGELFF

J gene: TRBJ1-5
clone size: few
V gene: TRBV7-8
D gene: -
CDR3 DNA: TGTGCCAGCAGCTTACTTAGCTTGGGCAATCAGCCCCAGCATTTT
CDR3 protein: CASSLLSLGNQPQHF

J gene: TRBJ2-3
clone size: medium-sized
V gene: TRBV18
D gene: -
CDR3 DNA: TGTGCCAGCTCACCACCGCCGAGCACAGATACGCAGTATTTT
CDR3 protein: CASSPPPSTDTQYF

J gene: TRBJ2-5
clone size: -
V gene: TRBV20-1
D gene: TRBD2
CDR3 DNA: TGCAGTGCAGTCGGCGGTGGCGGGAGATGGGAGACCCAGTACTTC
CDR3 protein: CSAVGGGGRWETQYF

J gene: TRBJ1-3
clone size: -
V gene: TRBV5-4
D gene: -
CDR3 DNA: TGCGCCAGCAGCTTACAGGAATACCGGGACACCATATATTTT
CDR3 protein: CASSLQEYRDTIYF

J gene: TRBJ2-3
clone size: -
V gene: TRBV20-1
D gene: TRBD1
CDR3 DNA: TGCAGTGCTCACCCGGGACAGGCTATCACAGATACGCAGTATTTT
CDR3 protein: CSAHPGQAITDTQYF

J gene: TRBJ2-5
clone size: medium-sized
V gene: TRBV11-1
D gene: -
CDR3 DNA: TGTGCCAGCACCGACACGGGAGAGACCCAGTACTTC
CDR3 protein: CASTDTGETQYF

J gene: TRBJ2-7
clone size: medium-sized
V gene: TRBV19
D gene: TRBD2
CDR3 DNA: TGTGCCAGTAGTATAGAGAGCGGGAGATCCTACGAGCAGTACTTC
CDR3 protein: CASSIESGRSYEQYF

J gene: TRBJ1-2
clone size: medium-sized
V gene: TRBV29-1
D gene: TRBD1
CDR3 DNA: TGCAGCACAGGGGACAGGGAATATGGCTACACCTTC
CDR3 protein: CSTGDREYGYTF

J gene: TRBJ2-7
clone size: -
V gene: TRBV28
D gene: -
CDR3 DNA: TGTGCCAGCGGGAGGATCTACGAGCAGTACTTC
CDR3 protein: CASGRIYEQYF

J gene: TRBJ1-2
clone size: -
V gene: TRBV6-5
D gene: -
CDR3 DNA: TGTGCCAGCAGTCCCAACAAAGACAGGCCTTTCGCCTATGGCTACACCTTC
CDR3 protein: CASSPNKDRPFAYGYTF

J gene: TRBJ2-7
clone size: -
V gene: TRBV10-3
D gene: TRBD1
CDR3 DNA: TGTGCCATCAGTGACCCTACAGGGGGCGGGGAGCAGTACTTC
CDR3 protein: CAISDPTGGGEQYF

J gene: TRBJ2-7
clone size: -
V gene: TRBV6-5
D gene: -
CDR3 DNA: TGTGCCAGCTGGGAGGCGGGTCGTTCCTACGAGCAGTACTTC
CDR3 protein: CASWEAGRSYEQYF

J gene: TRBJ1-1
clone size: -
V gene: TRBV7-9
D gene: -
CDR3 DNA: TGTGCCAGCAGCTTCCGGGTGACGAACACTGAAGCTTTCTTT
CDR3 protein: CASSFRVTNTEAFF

J gene: TRBJ2-7
clone size: few
V gene: TRBV20-1
D gene: TRBD2
CDR3 DNA: TGCAGTGCTAGAGGGGGGACTAGCGGACTATCCTACGAGCAGTACTTC
CDR3 protein: CSARGGTSGLSYEQYF

J gene: TRBJ2-2
clone size: medium-sized
V gene: TRBV30
D gene: TRBD1
CDR3 DNA: TGTGCCGGACCAGGGGGAACGAACACCGGGGAGCTGTTTTTT
CDR3 protein: CAGPGGTNTGELFF